This T cell receptor beta chain was identified during a study of cytomegalovirus exposure and HLA in healthy donors. At the level of the study: In terms of ancestry, the Caucasian-associated cluster contained around 79% of the approximately 380 genotyped donors.

Regarding this clone: Its antigen is still unknown.

13 Jbeta primers and 60 Vbeta primers were used for the PCR. Assay used: immunoSEQ multiplex PCR; TCRdb lists only in-frame clones, some missing. The data hold roughly 240,000 clones, with 82% observed a single time. Study-wide results and caveats: For cytomegalovirus status, the classifier reportedly gave diagnoses with high specificity and sensitivity. In a later analysis, a missense DCLRE1C variant was linked to TCR beta V- and J-gene trimming. An analysis done earlier found most TCR beta V segments productive about 87% or about 30% of the time.

Between the trimmed V and J ends, which lost 1 base and 1 base, there was a span of 8 bases. The CDR3 totals 15 residues. CDR1 and CDR2 from the germline V gene are SGHRS and YFSETQ. The sequencing input was PBMCs. The source is a woman aged 40 to 50 in good health and CMV-seropositive. The rearrangement links TRBV5-1 to TRBJ2-2, with D hard to call. In DNA form, the CDR3 reads TGCGCCAGCAGCTTGTTTGGGCAGAACACCGGGGAGCTGTTTTTT. Translation: CASSLFGQNTGELFF.